Below are 7 T cell receptor beta chains sequenced from a single sample in a study of blood T cell repertoires in COVID-19 (dated by TCRdb to 2020 to 2021). Preparation of the library involved the immunoSEQ multiplex PCR assay. In TCRdb, the immuneACCESS table is reduced to in-frame sequences with V and J assigned. These tables do not hold every clone; where another copy was compared, an unresolved V gene accounts for under half, and the others remain unexplained. The table for this sample lists a few hundred thousand clones; 90% of them were counted only once. The ten most abundant clones make up less than 1.5% of the sample. The sequencing sample was made of PBMCs or T cells enriched from blood (not recorded which). The receptor set was obtained from a man aged 30 to 39 who had recovered from COVID-19.

Only a few counts were recorded for this clone. This rearrangement joins TRBV7-2 to TRBJ2-1; 10 nucleotides align to TRBD2. Trimming cost V 1 base and J 10 bases; bases outside gene matches: 4. The CDR3 length is 14 residues. Per germline, CDR1 SGHTA and CDR2 FQGNSA. CDR3 sequence reads: CASSLESGRDEQFF. In DNA form, the CDR3 reads TGTGCCAGCAGCTTAGAGAGCGGGAGGGACGAGCAGTTCTTC.

This rearrangement joins TRBV7-2 to TRBJ2-5; no firm D call. The V end was cut by 5 bases, the J end by 1 base, with 5 bases between. Germline CDR1 reads SGHTA; CDR2 reads FQGNSA. The CDR3 runs 12 residues. The CDR3 sequence: CASSPFQETQYF. The DNA of the CDR3 is TGTGCCAGCAGCCCCTTCCAAGAGACCCAGTACTTC.

The chain uses TRBV4-3 and TRBJ1-1; maybe TRBD1 (5 bases). V shed 1 base and J shed 4 bases, with 10 bases lying between them. Germline CDR1 and CDR2: LGHNA and YSLEER. The CDR3 has 14 residues. The CDR3 loop is CASSQVGRGTEAFF. Here the CDR3 DNA reads TGCGCCAGCAGCCAAGTAGGGAGGGGCACTGAAGCTTTCTTT.

V and J are TRBV11-1 and TRBJ2-1; the match to TRBD2 covers 8 bases. The CDR3 contains 16 residues. Germline V gives CDR1 SGHAT, CDR2 FQDESV (reference sequence). V lost 5 bases, J lost 1 base, and 7 bases stayed unmatched. CDR3: CASSPRAGVSYNEQFF. The CDR3 DNA reads TGTGCCAGCAGCCCACGAGCGGGAGTATCCTACAATGAGCAGTTCTTC.

The chain couples TRBV19 to TRBJ1-5; D possibly corresponds to TRBD1 (6 bases). This CDR3 has 13 residues. V was clipped by 3 bases and J by 9 bases, with 12 bases between them. The V gene's germline CDR1 is LNHDA and CDR2 SQIVND (reference sequence). The DNA for the CDR3 is TGTGCCAGTAGTATGGACAGTTACGGGCCCCAGCATTTT. Its protein is CASSMDSYGPQHF.

The CDR3 bases are TGTGCCAGCAGTTACGGGCGGGAGGAGCAGTACTTC. It encodes CASSYGREEQYF. V usage is TRBV6-5 and J usage is TRBJ2-7; 7 bases align to TRBD2. Losses at the gene ends were 2 bases for V and 7 bases for J; bases not matched to a gene: 2. CDR1 and CDR2 (germline): MNHEY, SVGAGI. This CDR3 has 12 amino acids.

The chain recombines TRBV21-1 with TRBJ2-5; the D call in the table, TRBD1, was not verified against the DNA. TRBV21-1 is tagged as a pseudogene. The length of the CDR3 is 14 residues. CDR3 amino acids: CASSKIDSQETQYF. The CDR3 DNA reads TGTGCCAGCAGCAAAATTGACAGCCAAGAGACCCAGTACTTC.